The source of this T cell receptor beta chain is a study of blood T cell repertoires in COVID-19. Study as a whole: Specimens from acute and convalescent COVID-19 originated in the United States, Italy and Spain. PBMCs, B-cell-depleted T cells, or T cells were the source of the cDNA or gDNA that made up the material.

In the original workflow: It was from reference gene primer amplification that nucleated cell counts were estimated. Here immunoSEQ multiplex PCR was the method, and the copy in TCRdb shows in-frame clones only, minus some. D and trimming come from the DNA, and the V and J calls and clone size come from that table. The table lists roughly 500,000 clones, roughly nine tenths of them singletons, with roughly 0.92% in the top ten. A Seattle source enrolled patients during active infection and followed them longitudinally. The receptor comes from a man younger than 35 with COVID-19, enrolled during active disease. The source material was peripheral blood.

In DNA form, the CDR3 reads TGTGCCAGCAGGCCGACAGGGTGGGCTTTCTTT. Its translation: CASRPTGWAFF. This chain connects TRBV2 to TRBJ1-1, with 7 positions matching TRBD1. V shed 6 bases and J 11 bases; nucleotides not matched to a gene: 6. Germline CDR1 and CDR2: SNHLY and FYNNEI. The CDR3 extends over 11 amino acids.